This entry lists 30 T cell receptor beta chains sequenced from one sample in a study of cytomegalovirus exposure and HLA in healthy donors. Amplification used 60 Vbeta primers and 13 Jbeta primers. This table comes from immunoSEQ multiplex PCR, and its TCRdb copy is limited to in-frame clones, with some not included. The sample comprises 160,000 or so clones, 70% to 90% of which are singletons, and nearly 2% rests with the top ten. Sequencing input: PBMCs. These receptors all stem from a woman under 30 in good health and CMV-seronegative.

The CDR3 region has the DNA TGTGCTAGTGGTCCCCGAAGAAGCCTCTACAATGAGCAGTTCTTC. It specifies CASGPRRSLYNEQFF. This rearrangement joins TRBV12-5 to TRBJ2-1; the D is unclear. CDR3 length: 15 amino acids. Germline V gene lookup returns CDR1 LGHNT and CDR2 FRNRAP. The V end lost 5 bases, the J end lost 3 bases, and 14 bases lay between the germline ends.

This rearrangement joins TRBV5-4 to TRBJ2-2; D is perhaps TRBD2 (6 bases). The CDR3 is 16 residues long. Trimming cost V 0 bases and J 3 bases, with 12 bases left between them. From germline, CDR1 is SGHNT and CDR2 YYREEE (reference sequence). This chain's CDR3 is CASSLVAGKDTGELFF. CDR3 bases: TGTGCCAGCAGCTTGGTCGCGGGGAAGGACACCGGGGAGCTGTTTTTT.

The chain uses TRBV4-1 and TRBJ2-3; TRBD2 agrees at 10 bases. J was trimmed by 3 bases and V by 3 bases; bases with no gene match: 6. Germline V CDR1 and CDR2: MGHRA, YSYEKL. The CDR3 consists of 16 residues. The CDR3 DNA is TGCGCCAGCAGCCAGCTAGCGGGGGTCGAAACAGATACGCAGTATTTT. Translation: CASSQLAGVETDTQYF.

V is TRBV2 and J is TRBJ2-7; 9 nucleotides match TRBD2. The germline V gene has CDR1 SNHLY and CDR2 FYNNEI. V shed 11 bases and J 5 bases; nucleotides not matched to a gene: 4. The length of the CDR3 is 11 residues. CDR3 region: CAGGRADEQYF. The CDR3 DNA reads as TGTGCCGGCGGGAGGGCCGACGAGCAGTACTTC.

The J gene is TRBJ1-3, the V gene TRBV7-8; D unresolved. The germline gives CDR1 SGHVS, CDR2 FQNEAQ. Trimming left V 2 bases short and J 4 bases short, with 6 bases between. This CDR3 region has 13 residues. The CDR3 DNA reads TGTGCCAGCAGCTTAACGCGAGGAAACACCATATATTTT. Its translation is CASSLTRGNTIYF.

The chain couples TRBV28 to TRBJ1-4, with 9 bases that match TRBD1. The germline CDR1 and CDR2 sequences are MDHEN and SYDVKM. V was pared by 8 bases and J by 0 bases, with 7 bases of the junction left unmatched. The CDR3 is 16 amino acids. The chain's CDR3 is CASGQYRGPTNEKLFF. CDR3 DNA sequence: TGTGCCAGCGGACAATACAGGGGGCCAACTAATGAAAAACTGTTTTTT.

The chain's CDR3 is CSALLAWEFF. The CDR3 nucleotides read TGCAGTGCTCTACTAGCTTGGGAGTTCTTC. The chain uses TRBV20-1 and TRBJ2-1; weak D call: TRBD2 (6 bases). The germline gives CDR1 DFQATT, CDR2 SNEGSKA (reference sequence). V was clipped by 5 bases and J by 14 bases, with 13 bases between them. The CDR3 sequence is 10 residues long.

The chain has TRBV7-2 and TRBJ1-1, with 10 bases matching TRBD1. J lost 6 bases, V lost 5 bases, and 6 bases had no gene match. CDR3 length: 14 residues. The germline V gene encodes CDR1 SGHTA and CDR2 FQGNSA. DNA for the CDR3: TGTGCCAGCAGCCGGGACAGGGGATGGCCTGAAGCTTTCTTT. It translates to CASSRDRGWPEAFF.

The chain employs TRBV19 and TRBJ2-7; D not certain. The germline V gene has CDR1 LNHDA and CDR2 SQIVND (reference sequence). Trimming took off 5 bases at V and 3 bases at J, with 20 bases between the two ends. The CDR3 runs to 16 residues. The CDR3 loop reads CASSPLLEYSRYEQYF. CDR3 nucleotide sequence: TGTGCCAGTAGTCCCCTTTTAGAGTACAGTCGCTACGAGCAGTACTTC.

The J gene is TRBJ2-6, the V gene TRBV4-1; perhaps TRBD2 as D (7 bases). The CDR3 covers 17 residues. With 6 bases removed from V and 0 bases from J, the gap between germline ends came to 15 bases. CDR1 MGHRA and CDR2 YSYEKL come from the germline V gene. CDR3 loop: CASSRGGFFSGANVLTF. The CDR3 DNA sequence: TGCGCCAGCAGTAGGGGGGGATTCTTCTCTGGGGCCAACGTCCTGACTTTC.

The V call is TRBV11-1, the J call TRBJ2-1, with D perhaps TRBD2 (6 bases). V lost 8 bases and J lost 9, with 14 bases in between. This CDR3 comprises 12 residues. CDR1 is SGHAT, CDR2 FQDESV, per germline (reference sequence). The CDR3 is CASSGLAVEQFF. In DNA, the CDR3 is TGTGCCAGCTCAGGCTTAGCGGTTGAGCAGTTCTTC. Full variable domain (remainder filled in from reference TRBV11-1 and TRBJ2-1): EAEVAQSPRYKITEKSQAVAFWCDPISGHATLYWYRQILGQGPELLVQFQDESVVDDSQLPKDRFSAERLKGVDSTLKIQPAELGDSAMYLCASSGLAVEQFFGPGTRLTVL.

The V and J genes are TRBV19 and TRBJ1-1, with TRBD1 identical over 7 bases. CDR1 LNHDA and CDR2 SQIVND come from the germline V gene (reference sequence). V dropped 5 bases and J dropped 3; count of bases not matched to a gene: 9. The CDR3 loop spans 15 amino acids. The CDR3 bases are TGTGCCAGTAGTTTGCTCAGGGGGTTGGACACTGAAGCTTTCTTT. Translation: CASSLLRGLDTEAFF.

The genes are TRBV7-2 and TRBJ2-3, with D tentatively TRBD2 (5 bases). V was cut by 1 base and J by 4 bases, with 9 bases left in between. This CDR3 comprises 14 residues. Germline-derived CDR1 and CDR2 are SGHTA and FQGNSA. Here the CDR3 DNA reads TGTGCCAGCAGCTTAGGTCGTAGCGCAGATACGCAGTATTTT. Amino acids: CASSLGRSADTQYF.

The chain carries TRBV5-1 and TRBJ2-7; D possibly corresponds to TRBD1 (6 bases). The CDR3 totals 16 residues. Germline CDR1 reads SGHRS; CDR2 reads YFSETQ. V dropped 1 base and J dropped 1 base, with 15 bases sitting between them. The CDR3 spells CASSLRTDQSSYEQYF. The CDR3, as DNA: TGCGCCAGCAGCTTGCGGACAGACCAGAGTTCCTACGAGCAGTACTTC.

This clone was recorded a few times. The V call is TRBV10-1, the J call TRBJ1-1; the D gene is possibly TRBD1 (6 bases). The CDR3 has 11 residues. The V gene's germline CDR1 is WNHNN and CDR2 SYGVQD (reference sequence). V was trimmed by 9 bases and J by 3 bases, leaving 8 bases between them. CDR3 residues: CARQGYTEAFF. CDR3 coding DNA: TGCGCCAGACAGGGATACACTGAAGCTTTCTTT.

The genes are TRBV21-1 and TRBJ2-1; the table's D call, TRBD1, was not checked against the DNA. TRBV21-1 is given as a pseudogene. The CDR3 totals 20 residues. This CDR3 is CASSKSCYQGARKPYNEQFF. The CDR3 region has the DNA TGTGCCAGCAGCAAATCTTGTTACCAGGGGGCGCGTAAACCTTACAATGAGCAGTTCTTC.

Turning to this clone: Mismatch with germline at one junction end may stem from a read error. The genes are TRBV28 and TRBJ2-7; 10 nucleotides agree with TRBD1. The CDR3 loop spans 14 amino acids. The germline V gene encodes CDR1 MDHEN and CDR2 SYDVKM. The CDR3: CVSNSGQGRYEQYF. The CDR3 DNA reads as TGTGTCAGCAACTCGGGACAGGGGAGGTACGAGCAGTACTTC.

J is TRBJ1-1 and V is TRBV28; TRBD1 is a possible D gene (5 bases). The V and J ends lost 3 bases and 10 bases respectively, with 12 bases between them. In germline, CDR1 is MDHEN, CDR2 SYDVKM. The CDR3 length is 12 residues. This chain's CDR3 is CASSFKVGVAFF. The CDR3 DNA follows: TGTGCCAGCAGTTTTAAGGTAGGGGTAGCTTTCTTT. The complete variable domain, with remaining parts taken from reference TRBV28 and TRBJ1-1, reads DVKVTQSSRYLVKRTGEKVFLECVQDMDHENMFWYRQDPGLGLRLIYFSYDVKMKEKGDIPEGYSVSREKKERFSLILESASTNQTSMYLCASSFKVGVAFFGQGTRLTVV.

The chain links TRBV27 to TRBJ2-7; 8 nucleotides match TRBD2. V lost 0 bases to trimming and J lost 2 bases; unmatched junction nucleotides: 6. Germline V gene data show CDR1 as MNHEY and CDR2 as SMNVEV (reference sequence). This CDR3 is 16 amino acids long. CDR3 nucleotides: TGTGCCAGCAGTTTATCGAAGCGGGAGCTAACCTACGAGCAGTACTTC. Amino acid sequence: CASSLSKRELTYEQYF.

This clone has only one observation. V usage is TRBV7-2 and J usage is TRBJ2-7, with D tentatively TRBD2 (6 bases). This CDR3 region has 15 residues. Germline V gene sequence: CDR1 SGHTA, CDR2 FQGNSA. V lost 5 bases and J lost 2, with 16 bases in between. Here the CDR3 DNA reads TGTGCCAGCAGCGTTTCCGGGACTGGGACCTACGAGCAGTACTTC. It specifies CASSVSGTGTYEQYF.

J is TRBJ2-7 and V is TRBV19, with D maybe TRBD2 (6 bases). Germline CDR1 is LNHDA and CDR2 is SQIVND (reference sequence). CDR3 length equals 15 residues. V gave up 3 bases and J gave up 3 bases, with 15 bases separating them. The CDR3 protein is CASSMAAGTLYEQYF. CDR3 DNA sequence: TGTGCCAGTAGTATGGCGGCGGGGACCCTCTACGAGCAGTACTTC.

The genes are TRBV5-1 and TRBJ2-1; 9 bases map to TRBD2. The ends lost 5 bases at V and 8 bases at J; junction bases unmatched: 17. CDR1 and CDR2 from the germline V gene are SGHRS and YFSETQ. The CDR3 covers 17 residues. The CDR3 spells CASSPIRASGTLDEQFF. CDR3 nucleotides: TGCGCCAGCAGTCCGATTAGGGCTAGCGGGACCCTCGATGAGCAGTTCTTC.

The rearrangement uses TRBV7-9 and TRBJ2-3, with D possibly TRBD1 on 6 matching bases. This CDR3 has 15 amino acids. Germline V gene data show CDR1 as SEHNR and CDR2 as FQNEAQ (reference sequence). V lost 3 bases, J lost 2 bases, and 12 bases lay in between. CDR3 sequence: CASSLYEGVTDTQYF. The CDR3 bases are TGTGCCAGCAGCTTGTATGAGGGGGTCACAGATACGCAGTATTTT.

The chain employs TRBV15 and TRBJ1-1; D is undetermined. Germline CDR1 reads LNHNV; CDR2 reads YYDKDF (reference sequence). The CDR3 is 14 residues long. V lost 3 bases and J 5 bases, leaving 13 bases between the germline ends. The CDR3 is CATSSRSGRTEAFF. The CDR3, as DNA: TGTGCCACCAGCAGTAGGTCGGGGAGAACTGAAGCTTTCTTT.

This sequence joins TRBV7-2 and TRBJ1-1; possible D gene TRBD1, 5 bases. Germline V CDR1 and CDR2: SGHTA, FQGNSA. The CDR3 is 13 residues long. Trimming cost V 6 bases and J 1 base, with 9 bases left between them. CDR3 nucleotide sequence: TGTGCCAGCAGTCAGGGCCCGAACACTGAAGCTTTCTTT. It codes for CASSQGPNTEAFF.

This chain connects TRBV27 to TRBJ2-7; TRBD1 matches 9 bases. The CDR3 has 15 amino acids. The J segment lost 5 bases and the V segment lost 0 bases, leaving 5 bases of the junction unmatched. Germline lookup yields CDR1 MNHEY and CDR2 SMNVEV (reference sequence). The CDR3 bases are TGTGCCAGCAGTTTATCGAGCCGGGACAGGGACGAGCAGTACTTC. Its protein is CASSLSSRDRDEQYF.

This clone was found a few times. The CDR3: CASITGSANTEAFF. The CDR3 region has the DNA TGTGCCAGCATTACAGGGTCAGCGAACACTGAAGCTTTCTTT. V usage is TRBV6-6 and J usage is TRBJ1-1; TRBD1 might be the D (6 bases). Deletions cut 7 bases from V and 1 base from J, with 13 bases between. Looked up from germline, CDR1 is MNHNY and CDR2 is SVGAGI (reference sequence). CDR3 length: 14 residues.

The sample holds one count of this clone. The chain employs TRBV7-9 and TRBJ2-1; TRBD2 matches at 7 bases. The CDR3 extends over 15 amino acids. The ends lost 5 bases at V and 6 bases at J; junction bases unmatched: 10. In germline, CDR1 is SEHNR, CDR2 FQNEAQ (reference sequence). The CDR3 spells CASSRGRETGNEQFF. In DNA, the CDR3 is TGTGCCAGCAGCCGGGGGAGGGAGACGGGCAATGAGCAGTTCTTC.

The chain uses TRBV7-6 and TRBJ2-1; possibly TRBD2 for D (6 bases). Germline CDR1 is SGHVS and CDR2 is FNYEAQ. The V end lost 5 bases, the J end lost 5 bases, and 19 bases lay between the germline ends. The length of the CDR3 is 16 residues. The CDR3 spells CASSPTYGRDHNEQFF. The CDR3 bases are TGTGCCAGCAGCCCTACCTATGGGCGGGATCACAATGAGCAGTTCTTC.

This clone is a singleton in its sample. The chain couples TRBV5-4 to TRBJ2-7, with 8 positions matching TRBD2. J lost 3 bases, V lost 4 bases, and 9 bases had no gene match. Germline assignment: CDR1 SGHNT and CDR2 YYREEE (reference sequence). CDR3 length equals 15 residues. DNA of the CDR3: TGTGCCAGCAGCGTAGCGGGGAGGGTCCTCTACGAGCAGTACTTC. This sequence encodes CASSVAGRVLYEQYF.